These 3 T cell receptor beta chains were all obtained from the same sample, sequenced in a study of blood T cell repertoires in COVID-19. Assay: immunoSEQ multiplex PCR; the TCRdb copy retains only in-frame clones and omits some. The profile shows about 170,000 clones, around two thirds of them singletons. The sequenced material came from peripheral blood. These TCRs come from a woman older than 75 with acute or convalescent COVID-19.

CDR3 sequence (DNA): TGTGCCAGCAGCCCACAAGCCACAGGGGATAACTATGGCTACACCTTC. This encodes CASSPQATGDNYGYTF. V gene TRBV5-4 combines with J gene TRBJ1-2, with TRBD1 matching 7 bases. V lost 4 bases and J lost 1; bases outside the gene matches: 10. The CDR3 runs to 16 residues. The germline CDR1 and CDR2 sequences are SGHNT and YYREEE (reference sequence). Together with reference TRBV5-4 and TRBJ1-2, the CDR3 gives the full variable domain: ETGVTQSPTHLIKTRGQQVTLRCSSQSGHNTVSWYQQALGQGPQFIFQYYREEENGRGNFPPRFSGLQFPNYSSELNVNALELDDSALYLCASSPQATGDNYGYTFGSGTRLTVV.

The chain employs TRBV2 and TRBJ2-3; TRBD1 might be the D (6 bases). This CDR3 spans 15 amino acids. Trimming pared 6 bases from V and 2 bases from J, leaving 15 bases between. Germline assignment: CDR1 SNHLY and CDR2 FYNNEI. CDR3 region: CASRGLGHITDTQYF. The DNA for the CDR3 is TGTGCCAGCAGAGGGCTGGGACATATCACAGATACGCAGTATTTT.

The chain is built from TRBV4-1 and TRBJ2-1; D is unresolved. The V gene lost 0 bases and the J gene lost 5 bases, with 5 bases spanning the gap. The CDR3 is 13 residues long. In germline, CDR1 is MGHRA, CDR2 YSYEKL. CDR3: CASSQDRDNEQFF. In DNA, the CDR3 is TGCGCCAGCAGCCAAGATCGGGACAATGAGCAGTTCTTC.